Here is one T cell receptor (beta chain) with its context. Every isolated RNA sample was fully reverse transcribed, so sequencing captured expressed TCRB transcripts. The repertoire was sequenced with immunoSEQ multiplex PCR; TCRdb's copy has only in-frame clones and lacks some. In the table there are about 410,000 clones, around 13% of which are singletons. These data belong to a study of beta chain features in type 1 diabetes. CDR1 and CDR2 (germline): MNHEY, SMNVEV (reference sequence). This CDR3 has 13 amino acids. The ends were cut back, 3 bases at V and 5 bases at J, with 9 bases in the middle. The chain links TRBV27 to TRBJ2-3; D might be TRBD2 (5 bases). The material sequenced was naive CD4+ T cells from blood. The sequence was obtained from a man between 25 and 39 years old in good health. CDR3 sequence reads: CASSFGRGDTQYF. The CDR3, as DNA: TGTGCCAGCAGTTTCGGACGGGGAGATACGCAGTATTTT.